This TCR beta chain was sequenced for a study of blood T cell repertoires in COVID-19. Background on the study: Some COVID-19 samples were acute and others convalescent; all came from the United States, Italy and Spain.

With 3 bases clipped from V and 6 bases from J, the junction kept 7 bases outside the gene matches. The CDR3 contains 14 residues. Germline values: CDR1 MNHNY, CDR2 SVGAGI (reference sequence). Measured with immunoSEQ multiplex PCR; TCRdb has only the in-frame clones, and not every one. The table has 90,000 to 120,000 clones, approximately 89% seen once. Sequenced material: peripheral blood. The gene calls are TRBV6-6 and TRBJ2-7; 8 bases line up with TRBD2. This sequence originates from a man in his fifties with active or convalescent COVID-19. DNA of the CDR3: TGTGCCAGCAGTTATCGGCCTAGCGGGTTCGAGCAGTACTTC. It encodes CASSYRPSGFEQYF.